A single sample gave rise to the 15 T cell receptor beta chains below, sequenced in a study of vaccination and CD4 T cells after COVID-19. For these receptors, no antigen is known. Oncomine TCR Beta short-read sequencing was applied to DNA from cultured CD4+ T cells. TCRdb redid the calling of the PCR reads with MiXCR, one entry per CDR3 protein. The sample contains about 15,000 distinct CDR3 sequences, 53% of which appear only once. Treatment in this sample: approximately 9-day PBMC culture with coronavirus spike peptide pools or control peptides (ViraFEST assay). Sequencing was performed on CD4+ T cells from blood, cultured in vitro, taken before SARS-CoV-2 vaccination. Source of these receptors: a human donor who had recovered from COVID-19.

V is TRBV12-3 or TRBV12-4 and J is TRBJ2-1, with 11 bases that match TRBD2. The trim removed 6 bases at V and 5 bases at J, leaving 3 bases unmatched. This CDR3 is 14 amino acids long. This chain's CDR3 is CASSVAGGNNEQFF. CDR3 sequence (DNA): TGTGCCAGCAGCGTAGCGGGGGGGAACAATGAGCAGTTCTTC.

This chain uses TRBV19 with TRBJ2-3; TRBD2 agrees at 8 bases. CDR3 size: 13 residues. V trimming: 9 bases; J trimming: 14 bases; junction bases outside the gene matches: 16. Germline-derived CDR1 and CDR2 are LNHDA and SQIVND (reference sequence). The CDR3 spells CASRGGTPIALYF. CDR3 DNA: TGTGCCAGCCGGGGGGGGACACCTATTGCACTGTATTTT.

The chain is built from TRBV5-1 and TRBJ1-1, with TRBD1 as a possible D gene (5 bases). The CDR3 consists of 15 residues. V gave up 2 bases and J gave up 1 base, with 12 bases separating them. Germline-derived CDR1 and CDR2 are SGHRS and YFSETQ. The CDR3: CASSLSQTANTEAFF. DNA for the CDR3: TGCGCCAGCAGCTTAAGTCAGACAGCGAACACTGAAGCTTTCTTT.

This chain joins TRBV20-1 and TRBJ1-6, with 9 nucleotides matching TRBD1. Unmatched junction bases numbered 8, after V lost 6 bases and J lost 5 bases. The CDR3 has 15 residues. The V gene's germline CDR1 is DFQATT and CDR2 SNEGSKA (reference sequence). The CDR3 reads CSAGDRVAHNSPLHF. In nucleotides, the CDR3 is TGCAGTGCCGGGGACAGGGTGGCCCATAATTCACCCCTCCACTTT.

The gene calls are TRBV6-1 and TRBJ1-1; the D is unclear. There are 16 residues in the CDR3. CDR1 and CDR2 from the germline V gene are MNHNS and SASEGT. Trimming cost V 5 bases and J 1 base, with 17 bases left between them. CDR3 region: CASSPSRVFRNTEAFF. The CDR3 region has the DNA TGTGCCAGCAGTCCCAGTAGGGTATTCAGGAACACTGAAGCTTTCTTT.

The V gene is TRBV7-2, the J gene TRBJ2-3; 8 bases map to TRBD2. Losses at the gene ends were 1 base for V and 0 bases for J; bases not matched to a gene: 0. The CDR3 extends over 15 amino acids. Germline values: CDR1 SGHTA, CDR2 FQGNSA. In DNA form, the CDR3 reads TGTGCCAGCAGCTTAGTAGCGGGGAGCACAGATACGCAGTATTTT. Protein: CASSLVAGSTDTQYF.

This clonotype appeared a few times. CDR3 residues: CASSYVRTGGIQPQHF. The CDR3 DNA reads as TGTGCCAGCAGTTACGTCCGGACAGGGGGCATTCAGCCCCAGCATTTT. The chain links TRBV6-2 or TRBV6-3 to TRBJ1-5; 11 bases align to TRBD1. The germline gives CDR1 MNHEY, CDR2 SVGEGT. This CDR3 has 16 amino acids. V was clipped by 2 bases and J by 6 bases; unmatched bases: 6.

In its sample, this clonotype was seen a few times. The chain has TRBV20-1 and TRBJ2-3, with a weak D call TRBD1 (6 bases). Trimming took 4 bases from V and 3 from J, leaving 8 bases between them. The CDR3 runs to 12 residues. The germline gives CDR1 DFQATT, CDR2 SNEGSKA (reference sequence). The CDR3 coding sequence is TGCAGTGCTATAACAGGGACAGATACGCAGTATTTT. Amino acids: CSAITGTDTQYF.

This chain connects TRBV20-1 to TRBJ1-1; D may be TRBD1 (5 bases). Per the germline V gene, CDR1 is DFQATT and CDR2 is SNEGSKA (reference sequence). The CDR3 contains 17 residues. The V end was cut by 0 bases, the J end by 2 bases, with 19 bases between. Here the CDR3 reads CSARDAQGRFVNTEAFF. CDR3 DNA sequence: TGCAGTGCTAGAGATGCCCAGGGAAGATTTGTAAACACTGAAGCTTTCTTT.

This clonotype was found a few times. The CDR3 DNA reads TGTGCCAGCAGTGAAGGCCGAGCGGGGTTTGCCTACGAGCAGTACTTC. This sequence encodes CASSEGRAGFAYEQYF. The chain uses TRBV2 and TRBJ2-7; 7 nucleotides align to TRBD2. V lost 1 base, J lost 2 bases, and 8 bases stayed unmatched. This CDR3 comprises 16 residues. From germline, CDR1 is SNHLY and CDR2 FYNNEI.

This clonotype was recorded once. J is TRBJ1-1 and V is TRBV27; tentatively, D is TRBD1 (5 bases). Germline V gene lookup returns CDR1 MNHEY and CDR2 SMNVEV (reference sequence). V was shortened by 3 bases and J by 1 base, with 6 bases between the two germline ends. The CDR3 has 13 residues. CDR3 DNA sequence: TGTGCCAGCAGTTTGACAGCGAACACTGAAGCTTTCTTT. Residues: CASSLTANTEAFF.

J is TRBJ1-3 and V is TRBV20-1; D is unresolved. Germline CDR1 reads DFQATT; CDR2 reads SNEGSKA (reference sequence). V lost 6 bases and J lost 0, with 6 bases in between. CDR3 length: 12 residues. The CDR3 bases are TGCAGTGCGCAACCCTCTGGAAACACCATATATTTT. As protein: CSAQPSGNTIYF.

This clonotype was counted only a few times. The chain uses TRBV6-2 or TRBV6-3 and TRBJ1-5, with D maybe TRBD1 (5 bases). Trimming stripped 2 bases from V and 0 bases from J, with 11 bases between. Germline lookup yields CDR1 MNHEY and CDR2 SVGEGT. The CDR3 covers 16 residues. CDR3 nucleotides: TGTGCCAGCAGTTACCGGACACAACATAGCAATCAGCCCCAGCATTTT. Translated: CASSYRTQHSNQPQHF.

The chain is built from TRBV4-3 and TRBJ2-3, with D tentatively TRBD1 (5 bases). This CDR3 has 15 amino acids. The V end lost 3 bases, the J end lost 0 bases, and 10 bases lay between the germline ends. Per germline, CDR1 LGHNA and CDR2 YSLEER. The CDR3 sequence: CASSQTSGSTDTQYF. The CDR3 nucleotides read TGCGCCAGCAGCCAGACGTCAGGGAGCACAGATACGCAGTATTTT.

This chain joins TRBV7-3 and TRBJ2-1, with D perhaps matching TRBD1 or TRBD2 (7 bases each). In germline, CDR1 is SGHTA, CDR2 FQGTGA. The CDR3 is 15 residues long. Trimming left V 5 bases short and J 4 bases short, with 15 bases between. The CDR3 sequence is CASSGQGGLYNEQFF. CDR3 DNA sequence: TGTGCCAGCAGCGGTCAGGGGGGGCTATACAATGAGCAGTTCTTC.